Listed here is a single T cell receptor beta chain. Antigen unknown. The data derive from a study of CD8+CD57+ T cells in acquired aplastic anemia. Study summary: Recorded DNA amounts for sorted CD4+ and CD8+ cells had an average of approximately 3 ug. Healthy CD8+ samples averaged approximately 9.9 million reads.

Genomic DNA served as template for TCR beta VDJ and CDR3 profiling. In TCRdb, the reads were re-called with MiXCR into one record per CDR3 protein. The data contain some 180,000 distinct CDR3 sequences, about half of them seen just once; the ten biggest clones take up around 2.7%. V dropped 5 bases and J dropped 4; count of bases not matched to a gene: 5. CDR1 and CDR2 (germline): SGHTA, FQGNSA. CDR3 length: 14 amino acids. Study-wide results and caveats: Researchers report that around 30 CD8+ CDR3 sequences appeared in both patients and controls.

The sequence came from a human donor in good health. The specimen was sorted CD4+, CD8+, or CD8+CD57+ T cells (not recorded which) from PBMCs. The V call is TRBV7-2, the J call TRBJ2-5; TRBD2 agrees at 9 bases. In DNA, the CDR3 is TGTGCCAGCAGCCCTCAACTAGCGGGAGAGACCCAGTACTTC. Amino acid sequence: CASSPQLAGETQYF.